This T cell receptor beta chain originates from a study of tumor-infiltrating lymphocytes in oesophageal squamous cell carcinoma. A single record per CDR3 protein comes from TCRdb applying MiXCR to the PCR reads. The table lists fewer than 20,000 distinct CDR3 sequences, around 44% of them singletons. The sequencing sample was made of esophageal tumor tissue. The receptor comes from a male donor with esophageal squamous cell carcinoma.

The CDR3 nucleotides are TGTGCCAGCAGCCAATCCTACAATCAGCCCCAGCATTTT. It codes for CASSQSYNQPQHF. The chain recombines TRBV4-2 with TRBJ1-5; D unclear. V lost 2 bases to trimming and J lost 3 bases, with 5 bases between them. CDR1 is LGHNA and CDR2 is YNFKEQ in the germline V gene. The CDR3 loop spans 13 amino acids.